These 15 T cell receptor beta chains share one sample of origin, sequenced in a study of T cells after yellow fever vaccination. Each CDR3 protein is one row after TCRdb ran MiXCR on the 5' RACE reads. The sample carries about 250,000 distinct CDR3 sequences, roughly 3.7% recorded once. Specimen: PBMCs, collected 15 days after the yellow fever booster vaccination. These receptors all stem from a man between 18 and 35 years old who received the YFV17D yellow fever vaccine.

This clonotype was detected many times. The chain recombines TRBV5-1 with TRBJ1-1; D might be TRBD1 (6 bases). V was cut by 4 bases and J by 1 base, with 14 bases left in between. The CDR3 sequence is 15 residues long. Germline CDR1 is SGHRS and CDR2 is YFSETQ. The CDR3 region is CASSGGGSQNTEAFF. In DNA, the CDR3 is TGCGCCAGCAGCGGGGGGGGCAGCCAGAACACTGAAGCTTTCTTT.

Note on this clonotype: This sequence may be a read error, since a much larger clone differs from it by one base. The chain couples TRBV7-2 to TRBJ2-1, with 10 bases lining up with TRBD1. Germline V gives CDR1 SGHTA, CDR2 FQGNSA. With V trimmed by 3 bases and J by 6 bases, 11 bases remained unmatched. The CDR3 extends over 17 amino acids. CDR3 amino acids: CASSLGFRDRGVNEQFF. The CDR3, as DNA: TGTGCCAGCAGCTTGGGTTTCCGGGACAGGGGAGTCAATGAGCAGTTCTTC.

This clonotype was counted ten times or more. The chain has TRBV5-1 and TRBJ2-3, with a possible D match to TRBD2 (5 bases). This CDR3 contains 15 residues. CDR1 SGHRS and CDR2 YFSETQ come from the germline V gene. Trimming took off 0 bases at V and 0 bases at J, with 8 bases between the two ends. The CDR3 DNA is TGCGCCAGCAGCTTGGGGACTGCGAGCACAGATACGCAGTATTTT. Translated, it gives CASSLGTASTDTQYF.

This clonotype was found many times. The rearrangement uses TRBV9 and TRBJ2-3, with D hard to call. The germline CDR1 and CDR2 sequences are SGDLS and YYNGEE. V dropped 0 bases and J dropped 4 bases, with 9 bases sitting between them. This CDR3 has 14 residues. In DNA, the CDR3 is TGTGCCAGCAGCGTAGAACGGGTTTCAGATACGCAGTATTTT. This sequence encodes CASSVERVSDTQYF. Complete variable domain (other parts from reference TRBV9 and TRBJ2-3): DSGVTQTPKHLITATGQRVTLRCSPRSGDLSVYWYQQSLDQGLQFLIQYYNGEERAKGNILERFSAQQFPDLHSELNLSSLELGDSALYFCASSVERVSDTQYFGPGTRLTVL.

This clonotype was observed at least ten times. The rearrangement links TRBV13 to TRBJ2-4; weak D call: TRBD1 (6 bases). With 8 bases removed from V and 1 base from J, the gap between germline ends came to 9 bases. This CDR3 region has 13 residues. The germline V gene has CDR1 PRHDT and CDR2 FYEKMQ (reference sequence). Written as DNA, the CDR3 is TGTGCCAGCCAAGGACAGGCCAAAAACATTCAGTACTTC. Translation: CASQGQAKNIQYF.

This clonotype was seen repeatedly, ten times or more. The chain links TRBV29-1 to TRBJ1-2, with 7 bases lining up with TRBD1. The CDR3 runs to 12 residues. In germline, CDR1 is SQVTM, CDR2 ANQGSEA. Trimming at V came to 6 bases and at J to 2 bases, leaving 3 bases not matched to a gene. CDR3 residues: CSVNRGNYGYTF. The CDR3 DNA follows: TGCAGCGTCAACAGGGGCAACTATGGCTACACCTTC.

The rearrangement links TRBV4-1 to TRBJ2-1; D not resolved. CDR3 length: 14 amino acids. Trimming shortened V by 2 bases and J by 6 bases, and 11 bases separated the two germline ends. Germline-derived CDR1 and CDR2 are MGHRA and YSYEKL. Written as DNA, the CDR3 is TGCGCCAGCAGCCAACAAAGGATGGGCAATGAGCAGTTCTTC. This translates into CASSQQRMGNEQFF.

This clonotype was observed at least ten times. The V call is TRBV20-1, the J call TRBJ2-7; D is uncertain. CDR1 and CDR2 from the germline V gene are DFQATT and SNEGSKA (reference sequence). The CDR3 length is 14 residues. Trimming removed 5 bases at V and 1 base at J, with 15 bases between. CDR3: CSAADTRYSYEQYV. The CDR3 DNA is TGCAGTGCTGCTGACACCCGTTATTCCTACGAGCAGTACGTC.

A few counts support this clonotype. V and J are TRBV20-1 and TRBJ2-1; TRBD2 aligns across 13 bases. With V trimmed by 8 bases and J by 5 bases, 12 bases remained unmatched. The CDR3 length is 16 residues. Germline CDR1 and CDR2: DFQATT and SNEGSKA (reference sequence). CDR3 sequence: CSPMSLAGGQHNEQFF. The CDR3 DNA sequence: TGCAGTCCTATGTCACTAGCGGGGGGGCAGCACAATGAGCAGTTCTTC.

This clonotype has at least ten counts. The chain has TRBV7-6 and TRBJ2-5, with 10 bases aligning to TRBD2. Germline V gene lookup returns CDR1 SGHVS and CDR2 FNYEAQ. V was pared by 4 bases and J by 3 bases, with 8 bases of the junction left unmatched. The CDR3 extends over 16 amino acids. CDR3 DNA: TGTGCCAGCAGCTCCCGCAGGACTAGCGGAAAAGAGACCCAGTACTTC. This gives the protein CASSSRRTSGKETQYF.

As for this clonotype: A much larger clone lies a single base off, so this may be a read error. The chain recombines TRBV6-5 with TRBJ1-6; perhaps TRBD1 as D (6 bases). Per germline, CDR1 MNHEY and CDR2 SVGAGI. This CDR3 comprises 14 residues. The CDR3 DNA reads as TGTGCCAGCACCCAAGGGGCGGGGGGCTCACGCCTCCACTTT. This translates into CASTQGAGGSRLHF.

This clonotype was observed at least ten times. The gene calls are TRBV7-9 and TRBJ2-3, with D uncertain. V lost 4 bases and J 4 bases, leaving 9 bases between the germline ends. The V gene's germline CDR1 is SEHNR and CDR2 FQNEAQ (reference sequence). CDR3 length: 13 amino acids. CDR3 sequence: CASSSRGSDTQYF. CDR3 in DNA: TGTGCCAGCAGCTCCCGCGGCTCAGATACGCAGTATTTT.

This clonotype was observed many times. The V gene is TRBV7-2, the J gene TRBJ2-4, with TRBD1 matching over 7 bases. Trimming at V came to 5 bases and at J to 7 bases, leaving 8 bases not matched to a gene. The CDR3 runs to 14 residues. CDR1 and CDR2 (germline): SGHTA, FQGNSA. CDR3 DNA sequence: TGTGCCAGCAGCATCACAGGGACAGACAACATTCAGTACTTC. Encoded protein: CASSITGTDNIQYF.

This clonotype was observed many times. CDR3 in DNA: TGCAGTGGACAGCGGGGGGACGGATGGAAGACCCAGTACTTC. Its protein product is CSGQRGDGWKTQYF. This sequence joins TRBV20-1 and TRBJ2-5, with TRBD2 matching over 9 bases. CDR3 size: 14 residues. Germline V gives CDR1 DFQATT, CDR2 SNEGSKA (reference sequence). Trimming took 7 bases from V and 6 from J; bases not matched to a gene: 12.

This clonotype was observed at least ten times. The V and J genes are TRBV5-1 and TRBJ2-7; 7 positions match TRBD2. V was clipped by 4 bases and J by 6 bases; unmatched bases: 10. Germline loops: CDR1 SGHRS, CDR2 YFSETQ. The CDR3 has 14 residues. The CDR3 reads CASSPELGGSEQYF. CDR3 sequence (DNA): TGCGCCAGCAGCCCGGAGTTGGGAGGGTCCGAGCAGTACTTC.